This section outlines one T cell receptor beta chain sequence together with its context. One end of the junction fails to match germline, which may point to a read error. Produced via immunoSEQ multiplex PCR; TCRdb's table is partial and in-frame only. The sample holds about 220,000 clones; more than 65% are singletons and the top ten take around 3.5%. Germline values: CDR1 SSHAT, CDR2 FNYEAQ (reference sequence). The CDR3 is made up of 13 amino acids. This entry comes from a study of blood T cell repertoires in COVID-19. As for the study in general: There were acute and convalescent COVID-19 samples, and they came from the United States, Italy and Spain. Nucleic acid was either cDNA or gDNA, and it came from T cells, B-cell-depleted T cells, or PBMCs.

Input material: peripheral blood. The clonotype originates from a woman aged 80 or over with acute or convalescent COVID-19. V gene TRBV7-7 combines with J gene TRBJ1-1; the D gene is possibly TRBD1 (6 bases). CDR3 in amino acids: CASSSDTGTQAFF. The CDR3 bases are TGTGCTAGCAGCTCAGACACCGGGACACAAGCTTTCTTT.